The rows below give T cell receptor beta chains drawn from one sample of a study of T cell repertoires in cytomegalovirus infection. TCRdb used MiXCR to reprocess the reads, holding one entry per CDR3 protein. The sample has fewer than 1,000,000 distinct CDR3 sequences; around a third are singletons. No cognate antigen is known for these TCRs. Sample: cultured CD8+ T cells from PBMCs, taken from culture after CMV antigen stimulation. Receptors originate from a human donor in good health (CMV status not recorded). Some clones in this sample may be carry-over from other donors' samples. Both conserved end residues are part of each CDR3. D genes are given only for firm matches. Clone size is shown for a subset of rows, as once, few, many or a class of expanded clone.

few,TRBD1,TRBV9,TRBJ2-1,TGTGCCAGCAGTAGATTTCGGGACAGGCCCTACAATGAGCAGTTCTTC,CASSRFRDRPYNEQFF
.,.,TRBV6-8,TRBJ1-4,TGTGCCAGCACTACCCTCGGGGGCGCAGATGAAAAACTGTTTTTT,CASTTLGGADEKLFF
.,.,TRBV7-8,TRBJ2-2,TGTGCCAGCAGGGGAGTAGGAGGGCCCACCGGGGAGCTGTTTTTT,CASRGVGGPTGELFF
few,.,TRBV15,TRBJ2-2,TGTGCCACCAGCAGAGCGGGGGATGTGTACACCGGGGAGCTGTTTTTT,CATSRAGDVYTGELFF
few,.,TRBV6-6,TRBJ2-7,TGTGCCAGCAGTTACTCTTACTACGAGCAGTACTTC,CASSYSYYEQYF
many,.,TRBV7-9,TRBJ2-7,TGTGCCAGCAGCTTAACGGAGACCTACGAGCAGTACTTC,CASSLTETYEQYF
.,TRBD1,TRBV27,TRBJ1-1,TGTGCCAGCAGTTGGCAGGGGGCAGGGACTGAAGCTTTCTTT,CASSWQGAGTEAFF
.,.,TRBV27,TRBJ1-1,TGTGCCAGCAGTTTAAATGGAGGCAGGGGCCTCACTGAAGCTTTCTTT,CASSLNGGRGLTEAFF
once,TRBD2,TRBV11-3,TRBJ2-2,TGTGCCAGCAGCCCCCGGACTAGCGGGGGGGCAAACACCGGGGAGCTGTTTTTT,CASSPRTSGGANTGELFF
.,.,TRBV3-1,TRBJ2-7,TGTGCCAGCAGCCCCCGCTTCGGGCAGGGGGGGGACTACGAGCAGTACTTC,CASSPRFGQGGDYEQYF
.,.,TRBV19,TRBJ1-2,TGTGCCAGTAGTATTCGGGCCAACCATGGCTACACCTTC,CASSIRANHGYTF
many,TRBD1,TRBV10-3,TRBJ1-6,TGTGCCATCAGGGGGGACAGGGATATCTACGGAAATTCACCCCTCCACTTT,CAIRGDRDIYGNSPLHF
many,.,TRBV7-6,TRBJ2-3,TGTGCCAGCAGCCCCGGTTTGTTTACAGATACGCAGTATTTT,CASSPGLFTDTQYF
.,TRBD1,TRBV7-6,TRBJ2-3,TGTGCCAGCAGCTTCCGGGACAGGGTCCCAGATACGCAGTATTTT,CASSFRDRVPDTQYF
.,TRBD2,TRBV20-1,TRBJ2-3,TGCAGTGCTAGATTTAGCGGGGGGCGCAAGGGCAAAACAGATACGCAGTATTTT,CSARFSGGRKGKTDTQYF
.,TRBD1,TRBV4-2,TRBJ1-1,TGTGCCAGCAGTCGGCCGAAACAGGGGGACACTGAAGCTTTCTTT,CASSRPKQGDTEAFF
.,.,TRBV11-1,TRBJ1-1,TGTGCCAGCAGCGCCCGTGGGGGGCGCGGGGATCTGAACACTGAAGCTTTCTTT,CASSARGGRGDLNTEAFF
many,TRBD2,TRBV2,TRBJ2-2,TGTGCCAGCAGTGAAGCTAGCGGGGGGTGGACCGGGGAGCTGTTTTTT,CASSEASGGWTGELFF
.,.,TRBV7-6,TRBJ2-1,TGTGCCAGCAGTTTAACGCGGGGAGACTACAATGAGCAGTTCTTC,CASSLTRGDYNEQFF
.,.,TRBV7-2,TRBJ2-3,TGTGCCAGCAGCTTTCCCCTGCGGGGCCTTAGCACAGATACGCAGTATTTT,CASSFPLRGLSTDTQYF
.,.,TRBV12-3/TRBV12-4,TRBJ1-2,TGTGCCAACACCCCGACGGGCCAGGGTCCGAACTATGGCTACACCTTC,CANTPTGQGPNYGYTF
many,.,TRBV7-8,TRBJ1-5,TGTGCCAGCAGCTTAGCGCCCTACTACCGACAGGCGGATCAGCCCCAGCATTTT,CASSLAPYYRQADQPQHF
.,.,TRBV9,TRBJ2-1,TGTGCCAGCAGCGTTAGTAGGGAGGGGGGACAGCAATACAATGAGCAGTTCTTC,CASSVSREGGQQYNEQFF
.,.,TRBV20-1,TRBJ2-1,TGCAGTGCTAGAAAGGAGGGATCGGGTGAGCAGTTCTTC,CSARKEGSGEQFF
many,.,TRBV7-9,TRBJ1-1,TGTGCCAGCAGCCCCCCGCAATTCAGGAACACTGAAGCTTTCTTT,CASSPPQFRNTEAFF
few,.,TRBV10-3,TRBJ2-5,TGTGCCATCAAAGATAACGTGGAGACCCAGTACTTC,CAIKDNVETQYF
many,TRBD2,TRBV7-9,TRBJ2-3,TGTGCCAGCAGCTTAGGAAGCGGGATAGCAGATACGCAGTATTTT,CASSLGSGIADTQYF
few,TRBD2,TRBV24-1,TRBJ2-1,TGTGCCACCAGTGATGCGGGGGGCGACGAGCAGTTCTTC,CATSDAGGDEQFF
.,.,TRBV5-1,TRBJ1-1,TGCGCCAGCAGCCCGGAGGGGGTGAACACTGAAGCTTTCTTT,CASSPEGVNTEAFF
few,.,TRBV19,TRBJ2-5,TGTGCCAGTAGTATATCATCAGGGGCAAGTGAGACCCAGTACTTC,CASSISSGASETQYF
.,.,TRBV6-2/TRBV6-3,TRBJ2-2,TGTGCCAGCATCGACGATGCCTACGCGAACACCGGGGAGCTATTTTTT,CASIDDAYANTGELFF
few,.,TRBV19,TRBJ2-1,TGTGCCAGTTCCTGGCCACGGGGGGCCGATGAGCAGTTCTTC,CASSWPRGADEQFF
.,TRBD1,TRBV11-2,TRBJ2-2,TGTGCCAGCAGCTTAAGGGGGCCGATCACCGGGGAGCTGTTTTTT,CASSLRGPITGELFF
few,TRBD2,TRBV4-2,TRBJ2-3,TGTGCCAGCAGCCAAGCCCCCCGCGAATTAGCGGGGGGGCGGGATACGCAGTATTTT,CASSQAPRELAGGRDTQYF
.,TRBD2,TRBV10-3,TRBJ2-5,TGTGCCATCAAGGCTAGCGGGGGGGCCCGGGAGACCCAGTACTTC,CAIKASGGARETQYF
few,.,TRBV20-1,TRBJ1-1,TGCAGTGCTAGGGTATGGGGGGGAAACACTGAAGCTTTCTTT,CSARVWGGNTEAFF
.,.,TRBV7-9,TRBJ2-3,TGTGCCAGCAGTGACGAGACCACAGATACGCAGTATTTT,CASSDETTDTQYF
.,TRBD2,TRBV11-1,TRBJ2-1,TGTGCCAGCAGCTCCGTCCCGGGACTAGCGGCCCCCGATGAGCAGTTCTTC,CASSSVPGLAAPDEQFF
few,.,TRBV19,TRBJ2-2,TGTGCCAGTAGTAAAGACTTTTGGCCCACGAACACCGGGGAGCTGTTTTTT,CASSKDFWPTNTGELFF
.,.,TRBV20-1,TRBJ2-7,TGCAGTGCTAGAAGCTTCGACAGGAGCTCCTACGAGCAGTACTTC,CSARSFDRSSYEQYF
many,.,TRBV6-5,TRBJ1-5,TGTGCCAGCAGTTACTCGACTCAGGGTAATCAGCCCCAGCATTTT,CASSYSTQGNQPQHF
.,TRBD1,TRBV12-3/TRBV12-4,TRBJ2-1,TGTGCCAGCAGTTTCACAGGGGGCGGTGGGAATGAGCAGTTCTTC,CASSFTGGGGNEQFF